A selection of T cell receptor beta chains follows, all from one sample in a study of human T cells and chemical hapten exposure. MiXCR, run by TCRdb on the RACE reads, gives a single entry per CDR3 protein. This sample carries fewer than 40,000 distinct CDR3 sequences, about 13% of them seen once, and the ten largest clones take 2.3%. This specimen consisted of whole blood, obtained in connection with sensitization to the hapten diphenylcyclopropenone (DPC). These receptors came from a woman aged 40 to 50 with alopecia areata. Some clones in this sample may be carry-over from other donors' samples. The CDR3 runs from the conserved cysteine through the conserved F or W.

cdr3_aa v_call
CASSPYTDTQYF TRBV7-2
CAISDGGRWTEAFF TRBV10-3
CASSRGGQAYNEQFF TRBV5-1
CASSLEEAGGDSPLHF TRBV5-5
CSVGNSNQPQHF TRBV29-1
CASSVEYGELFF TRBV9
CASTGGTRADTQYF TRBV28
CASSEWGTPYGYTF TRBV6-1
CATSRRTNTGELFF TRBV12-3/TRBV12-4
CASSFKSGRDMNTEAFF TRBV7-8
CSARGGTAAKGQPQHF TRBV20-1
CASSLSSPGDEQFF TRBV5-1
CASRGLQTGRSPLHF TRBV2
CASSQGLASSYEQYF TRBV14
CASSLAGTPLSQHF TRBV7-8
CASSPLGGGATNEQFF TRBV28
CASSLGTANTEAFF TRBV12-3/TRBV12-4
CANSPSLGRGKSNEQFF TRBV12-3/TRBV12-4
CASSYNTYEQYF TRBV6-6
CASSSHGLAGGYTDTQYF TRBV27
CSVGQTSGANVLTF TRBV29-1
CASSYGPLGEQYF TRBV28
CASYAPSLSNQPQHF TRBV28
CASSLAYLGGPMNTEAFF TRBV7-9
CASSPAGTGAYEQYF TRBV7-9
CASSLTGPNQPQHF TRBV2
CASSYRGDSYEQYF TRBV27
CASSTGTTKALGEQFF TRBV10-1
CASSFVSYEQYF TRBV5-5
CASSQLAGGKETQYF TRBV4-2
CASSFRQTDTQYF TRBV7-6
CASSLDLSGGEQFF TRBV5-1
CASKSGIWDTGELFF TRBV27
CAISEGIEQFF TRBV10-3
CASRDGRVINSYNEQFF TRBV6-1
CASSPLRGQQETQYF TRBV18
CASSDSNQGLAPLHF TRBV6-4
CASSMGGYGYTF TRBV19
CASSLEVGELFF TRBV5-5
CSARVRSGGDYGYTF TRBV20-1
CASRLRSEAFF TRBV28
CASSEGGAGTDTQYF TRBV2
CASTGGQGARNIQYF TRBV12-3/TRBV12-4
CASSRGVFTDTQYF TRBV4-2
CASSPQLATYNEQFF TRBV18
CASSSRRELDTQYF TRBV28
CAISGTSGYEQYF TRBV10-3
CASSITDTQYF TRBV6-1
CASTYRTRSSYEQYF TRBV6-1
CASSTLAGGPTGELFF TRBV28
CAISEQGGMNTEAFF TRBV10-3
CASSPTSPVTYEQYF TRBV7-9
CASSQGRVYEKLFF TRBV3-1
CASSLDTQPYEQYF TRBV11-2